Listed below are T cell receptor beta chains from one sample, sequenced in a study of cytomegalovirus exposure and HLA in healthy donors. Sequencing used immunoSEQ multiplex PCR; TCRdb keeps in-frame clones, though not all of them. The sample has under 200,000 clones; over 60% are singletons. The specimen was PBMCs. The receptor set was obtained from a girl aged 5-17 years in good health and CMV-seronegative. Both conserved end residues are part of each CDR3. Fields, in order: D gene, J gene, V gene, clone size, CDR3 DNA, CDR3 protein. A D gene is named only where the DNA matches it firmly. Size values are once, few and many counts, or a class for expanded clones, and some rows have none.

TRBD1 | TRBJ2-1 | TRBV13 | NA | TGTGCCAGCAGCACTCGGACAGGGGACGAAGAGCAGTTCTTC | CASSTRTGDEEQFF
TRBD1 | TRBJ2-2 | TRBV13 | once | TGTGCCAGCAGCCCTATCAGGCCGGGACAGGGCATATCAAGCACCGGGGAGCTGTTTTTT | CASSPIRPGQGISSTGELFF
NA | TRBJ2-5 | TRBV14 | NA | TGTGCCAGCAGCCGGGGGGACCAAGAGACCCAGTACTTC | CASSRGDQETQYF
NA | TRBJ1-1 | TRBV28 | NA | TGTGCCAGCAGTTTGTCGGGGACTGAAGCTTTCTTT | CASSLSGTEAFF
NA | TRBJ2-1 | TRBV30 | NA | TGTGCCTGGAGTGTCGGCGGGTATCGCAATGAGCAGTTCTTC | CAWSVGGYRNEQFF
TRBD2 | TRBJ2-7 | TRBV7-2 | NA | TGTGCCAGCAGCTTAGCGCTTCCTGGGACTAGCGGCTCCTACGAGCAGTACTTC | CASSLALPGTSGSYEQYF
NA | TRBJ1-5 | TRBV6-5 | NA | TGTGCCAGCAGTCCGACAGGTAACTACAATCAGCCCCAGCATTTT | CASSPTGNYNQPQHF
NA | TRBJ1-5 | TRBV7-9 | few | TGTGCCAGCAGCTTTGAGGGGGGGGCAGGACAGCCCCAGCATTTT | CASSFEGGAGQPQHF
NA | TRBJ1-2 | TRBV5-4 | NA | TGTGCCAGCAGCCTTGATCGCGCGGGCTACACCTTC | CASSLDRAGYTF
NA | TRBJ1-2 | TRBV5-1 | NA | TGCGCCAGCAGCTTGGCTGGGCAGAACTATGGCTACACCTTC | CASSLAGQNYGYTF
NA | TRBJ2-4 | TRBV7-3 | NA | TGTGCCAGCAGCTCCAGGACAGTCTTATTAGAAAGGGCCAAAAACATTCAGTACTTC | CASSSRTVLLERAKNIQYF
NA | TRBJ1-1 | TRBV29-1 | NA | TGCAGCGTTGCGGCCAGGATGGTTGTAACTGAAGCTTTCTTT | CSVAARMVVTEAFF
TRBD2 | TRBJ2-2 | TRBV9 | NA | TGTGCCAGCAGCCTTACTAGCGGGGAGGACGGGGAGCTGTTTTTT | CASSLTSGEDGELFF
NA | TRBJ1-1 | TRBV2 | NA | TGTGCCAGCACCCTGGCCAGGGACACTGAAGCTTTCTTT | CASTLARDTEAFF
NA | TRBJ2-7 | TRBV5-1 | NA | TGCGCCAGCAGCTTGGATGGTGCAAGGGGGAAGGGCGAGCAGTACTTC | CASSLDGARGKGEQYF
NA | TRBJ1-5 | TRBV19 | NA | TGTGCCAGTAGTATGAGTAGCAATCAGCCCCAGCATTTT | CASSMSSNQPQHF
TRBD1 | TRBJ1-1 | TRBV6-5 | NA | TGTGCCAGCAGTTACTCGCGGGACAGTGGCCCTGAAGCTTTCTTT | CASSYSRDSGPEAFF